Presented here are 16 T cell receptor beta chains from one specimen sequenced in a study of blood T cell repertoires in COVID-19 (dated by TCRdb to 2018 to 2020). Libraries came from the immunoSEQ multiplex PCR assay. In its TCRdb copy, this immuneACCESS table keeps in-frame sequences only and misses some clones. Where compared with another copy, unresolved V genes explain less than half of these, and the others have no known cause. This sample gives about 250,000 clones in total; about 79% of them show up just once. Clones ranked in the top ten supply 8.9% of the sample. Input material: peripheral blood. These TCRs come from a man older than 75 with acute or convalescent COVID-19.

This rearrangement joins TRBV20-1 to TRBJ2-5, with D possibly matching TRBD2 (6 bases). Between the trimmed V and J ends, which lost 3 bases and 2 bases, there was a span of 10 bases. The CDR3 is made up of 13 amino acids. Germline-derived CDR1 and CDR2 are DFQATT and SNEGSKA (reference sequence). Written as DNA, the CDR3 is TGCAGTGCTAGTAGTCTAGCGCAAGAGACCCAGTACTTC. Amino acid sequence: CSASSLAQETQYF.

This clone was seen a single time. The rearrangement links TRBV7-9 to TRBJ2-2, with D perhaps TRBD1 (5 bases). V lost 5 bases, J lost 2 bases, and 15 bases lay in between. The CDR3 has 16 amino acids. Germline lookup yields CDR1 SEHNR and CDR2 FQNEAQ (reference sequence). CDR3 nucleotides: TGTGCCAGCAGCATTCGCCAAGGACACAACACCGGGGAGCTGTTTTTT. Residues: CASSIRQGHNTGELFF.

The rearrangement links TRBV24-1 to TRBJ2-1; 11 bases match TRBD2. V shed 1 base and J 9 bases; nucleotides not matched to a gene: 10. This CDR3 is built from 17 residues. Germline lookup yields CDR1 KGHDR and CDR2 SFDVKD. The CDR3 DNA sequence: TGTGCCACCAGTGATTTATCCCCTAGCGGGGGGCAGGGTGAGCAGTTCTTC. This translates into CATSDLSPSGGQGEQFF.

This clone was counted only a few times. The chain recombines TRBV3-1 (or the pseudogene TRBV3-2) with TRBJ2-1, with 12 bases aligning to TRBD2. Looked up from germline, CDR1 is LGHDT and CDR2 is YNNKEL (reference sequence). This CDR3 spans 16 amino acids. Unmatched junction bases numbered 3, after V lost 1 base and J lost 5 bases. CDR3 protein: CASSQGTSGVHNEQFF. In nucleotides, the CDR3 is TGTGCCAGCAGCCAAGGGACTAGCGGGGTCCACAATGAGCAGTTCTTC.

V is TRBV3-1 (or the pseudogene TRBV3-2) and J is TRBJ2-7; 15 bases are a match to TRBD2. Trimming cost V 3 bases and J 4 bases; bases outside gene matches: 22. Germline CDR1 and CDR2: LGHDT and YNNKEL (reference sequence). The CDR3 covers 22 residues. The CDR3 DNA reads as TGTGCCAGCAGCCAGGGACTAGCGGGAGGCCCGATAACACTTACCCCCACTTACGAGCAGTACTTC. This translates into CASSQGLAGGPITLTPTYEQYF.

Comments on this clone: This same CDR3 is encoded by further DNA sequences in the sample. This chain connects TRBV12-3 or TRBV12-4 to TRBJ2-7; D ambiguous. V was pared by 1 base and J by 3 bases, with 7 bases between. The CDR3 is 13 residues long. CDR3 amino acids: CASSLGQIYEQYF. The CDR3 coding sequence is TGTGCCAGCAGTTTAGGTCAGATCTACGAGCAGTACTTC.

The gene calls are TRBV12-5 and TRBJ1-6; D is perhaps TRBD1 (5 bases). The germline gives CDR1 LGHNT, CDR2 FRNRAP. The CDR3 runs to 14 residues. V was pared by 1 base and J by 7 bases, with 8 bases between. CDR3 region: CASGLGGVNSPLHF. The CDR3 bases are TGTGCTAGTGGTTTGGGGGGGGTAAATTCACCCCTCCACTTT.

The chain recombines TRBV28 with TRBJ1-4, with 8 bases aligning to TRBD1. Trimming at V came to 2 bases and at J to 10 bases, leaving 9 bases not matched to a gene. This CDR3 contains 15 residues. Germline CDR1 and CDR2: MDHEN and SYDVKM. For the CDR3, the DNA is TGTGCCAGCAGTTTAGAGACAGGGACAGGTGTAAAACTGTTTTTT. Encoded protein: CASSLETGTGVKLFF.

This clone was counted once. The chain combines TRBV6-5 with TRBJ2-7; 7 bases are a match to TRBD2. The CDR3 totals 13 residues. Germline assignment: CDR1 MNHEY and CDR2 SVGAGI. J lost 4 bases, V lost 7 bases, and 7 bases had no gene match. The CDR3 loop reads CASMASGAYEQYF. CDR3 sequence (DNA): TGTGCCAGCATGGCTAGCGGTGCGTACGAGCAGTACTTC.

The genes are TRBV7-9 and TRBJ2-7, with 9 bases lining up with TRBD2. The germline V gene encodes CDR1 SEHNR and CDR2 FQNEAQ (reference sequence). The CDR3 loop spans 17 amino acids. Trimming cost V 5 bases and J 6 bases; bases outside gene matches: 17. The CDR3 loop is CASSPGTSSLSSGEQYF. For the CDR3, the DNA is TGTGCCAGCAGCCCAGGGACTAGCTCCCTCTCGTCGGGCGAGCAGTACTTC.

This clone was seen more than once but under ten times. The identical CDR3 is also encoded by other nucleotide sequences in the sample. The rearrangement joins TRBV4-2 to TRBJ1-2; weak D call: TRBD1 (6 bases). Trimming took off 0 bases at V and 14 bases at J, with 16 bases between the two ends. The CDR3 sequence is 13 residues long. The germline gives CDR1 LGHNA, CDR2 YNFKEQ. The CDR3 coding sequence is TGTGCCAGCAGCCAAGAGAATCTTGGGGACACGACCTTC. It translates to CASSQENLGDTTF.

The chain uses TRBV27 and TRBJ1-6; 7 bases line up with TRBD1. With V trimmed by 6 bases and J by 5 bases, 4 bases remained unmatched. In germline, CDR1 is MNHEY, CDR2 SMNVEV (reference sequence). This CDR3 has 14 residues. The chain's CDR3 is CASRGTVNNSPLHF. CDR3 bases: TGTGCCAGCAGGGGGACAGTAAATAATTCACCCCTCCACTTT.

This clone was detected only a few times. This chain connects TRBV7-3 to TRBJ2-2; tentative D call: TRBD2 (6 bases). This CDR3 contains 17 residues. The germline V gene has CDR1 SGHTA and CDR2 FQGTGA. Deletions cut 0 bases from V and 6 bases from J, with 17 bases between. The CDR3, as DNA: TGTGCCAGCAGCTTAACGAGGGACTCGTGGGCGGCCGGGGAGCTGTTTTTT. Protein: CASSLTRDSWAAGELFF.

The gene calls are TRBV7-2 and TRBJ2-4, with a tentative D call TRBD1 (5 bases). The CDR3 runs to 15 residues. The germline V gene encodes CDR1 SGHTA and CDR2 FQGNSA. Trimming cost V 1 base and J 1 base, with 8 bases left between them. The chain's CDR3 is CASSLDKGAKNIQYF. The CDR3 nucleotides are TGTGCCAGCAGCTTAGACAAGGGGGCCAAAAACATTCAGTACTTC.

The CDR3 here is CASRGGGQGQETQYF. CDR3 coding DNA: TGTGCCAGCAGAGGGGGCGGACAGGGCCAAGAGACCCAGTACTTC. This rearrangement joins TRBV6-5 to TRBJ2-5; 8 nucleotides align to TRBD1. Germline trimming cut 6 bases from V and 1 base from J; bases unmatched to any gene: 7. The CDR3 consists of 15 residues. Per germline, CDR1 MNHEY and CDR2 SVGAGI.

This clone was counted at least ten times. CDR3 amino acids: CASSPGRGIQAYEQYF. The CDR3 DNA reads TGTGCCAGCAGTCCAGGGAGGGGCATTCAGGCCTACGAGCAGTACTTC. The rearrangement joins TRBV27 to TRBJ2-7; 7 bases align to TRBD2. Unmatched junction bases numbered 12, after V lost 5 bases and J lost 2 bases. The V gene's germline CDR1 is MNHEY and CDR2 SMNVEV (reference sequence). The CDR3 spans 16 residues.